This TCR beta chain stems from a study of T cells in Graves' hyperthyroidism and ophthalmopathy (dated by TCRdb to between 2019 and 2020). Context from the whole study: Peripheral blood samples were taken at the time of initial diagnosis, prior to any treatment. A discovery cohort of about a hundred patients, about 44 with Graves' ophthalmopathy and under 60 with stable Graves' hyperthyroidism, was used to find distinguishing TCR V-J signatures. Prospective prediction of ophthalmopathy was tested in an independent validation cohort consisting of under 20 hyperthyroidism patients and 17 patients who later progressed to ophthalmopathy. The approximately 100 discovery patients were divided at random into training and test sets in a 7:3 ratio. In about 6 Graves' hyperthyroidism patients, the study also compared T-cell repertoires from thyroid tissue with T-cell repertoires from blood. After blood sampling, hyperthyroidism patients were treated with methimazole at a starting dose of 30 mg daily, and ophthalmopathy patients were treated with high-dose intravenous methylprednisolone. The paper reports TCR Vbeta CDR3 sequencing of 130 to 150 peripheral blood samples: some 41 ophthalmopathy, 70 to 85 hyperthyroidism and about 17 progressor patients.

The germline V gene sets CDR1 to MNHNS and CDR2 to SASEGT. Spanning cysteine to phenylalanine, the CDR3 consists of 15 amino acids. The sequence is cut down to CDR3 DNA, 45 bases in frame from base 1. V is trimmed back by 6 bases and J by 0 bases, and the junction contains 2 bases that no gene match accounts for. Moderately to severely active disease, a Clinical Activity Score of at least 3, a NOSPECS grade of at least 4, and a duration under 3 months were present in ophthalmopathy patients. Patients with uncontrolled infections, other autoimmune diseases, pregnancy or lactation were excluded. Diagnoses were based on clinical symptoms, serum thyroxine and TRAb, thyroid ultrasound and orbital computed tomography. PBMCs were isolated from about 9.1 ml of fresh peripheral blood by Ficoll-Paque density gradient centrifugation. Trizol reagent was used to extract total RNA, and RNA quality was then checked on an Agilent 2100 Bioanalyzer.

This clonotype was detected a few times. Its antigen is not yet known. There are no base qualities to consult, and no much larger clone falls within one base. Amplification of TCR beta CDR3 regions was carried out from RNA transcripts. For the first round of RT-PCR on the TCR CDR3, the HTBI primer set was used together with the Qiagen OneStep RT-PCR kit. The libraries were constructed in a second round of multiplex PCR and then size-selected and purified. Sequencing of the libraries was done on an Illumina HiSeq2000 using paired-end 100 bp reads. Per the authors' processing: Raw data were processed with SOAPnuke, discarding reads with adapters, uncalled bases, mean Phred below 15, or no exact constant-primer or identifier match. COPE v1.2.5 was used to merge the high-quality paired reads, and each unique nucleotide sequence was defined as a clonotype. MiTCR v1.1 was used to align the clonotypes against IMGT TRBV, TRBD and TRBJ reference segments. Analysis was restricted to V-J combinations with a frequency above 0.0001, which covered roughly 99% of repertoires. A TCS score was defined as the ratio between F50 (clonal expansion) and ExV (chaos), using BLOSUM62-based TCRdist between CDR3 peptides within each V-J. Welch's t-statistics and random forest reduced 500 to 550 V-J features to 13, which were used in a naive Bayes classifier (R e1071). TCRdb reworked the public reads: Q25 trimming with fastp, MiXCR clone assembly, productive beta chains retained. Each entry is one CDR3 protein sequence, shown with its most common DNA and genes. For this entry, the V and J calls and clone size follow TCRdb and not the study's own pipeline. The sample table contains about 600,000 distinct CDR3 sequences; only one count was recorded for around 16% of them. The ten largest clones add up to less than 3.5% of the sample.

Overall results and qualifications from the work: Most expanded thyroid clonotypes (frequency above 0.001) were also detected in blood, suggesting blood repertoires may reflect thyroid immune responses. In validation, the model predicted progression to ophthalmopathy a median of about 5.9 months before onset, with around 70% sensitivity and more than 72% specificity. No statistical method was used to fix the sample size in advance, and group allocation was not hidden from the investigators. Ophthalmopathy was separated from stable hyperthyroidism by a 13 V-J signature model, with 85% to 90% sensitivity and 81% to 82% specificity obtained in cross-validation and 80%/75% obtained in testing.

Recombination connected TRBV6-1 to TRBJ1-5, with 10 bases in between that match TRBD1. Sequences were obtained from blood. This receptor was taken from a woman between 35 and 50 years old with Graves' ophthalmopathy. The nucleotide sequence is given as TGTGCCAGCAGGTGGACAGGGGGTAGCAATCAGCCCCAGCATTTT. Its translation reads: CASRWTGGSNQPQHF.